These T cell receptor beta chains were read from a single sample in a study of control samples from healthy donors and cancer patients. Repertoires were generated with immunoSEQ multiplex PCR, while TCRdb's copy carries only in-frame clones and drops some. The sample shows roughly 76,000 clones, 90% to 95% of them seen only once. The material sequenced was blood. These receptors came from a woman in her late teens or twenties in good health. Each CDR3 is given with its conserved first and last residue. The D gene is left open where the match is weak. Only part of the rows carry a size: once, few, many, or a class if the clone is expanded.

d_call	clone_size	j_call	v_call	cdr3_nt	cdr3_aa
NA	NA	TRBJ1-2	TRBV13	TGTGCCAGCAGCTTAATGAGAGGTGGCTACACCTTC	CASSLMRGGYTF
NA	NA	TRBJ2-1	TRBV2	TGTGCCAGCAGTGCGGACTTCAATGAGCAGTTCTTC	CASSADFNEQFF
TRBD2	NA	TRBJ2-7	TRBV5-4	TGTGCCAGCAGCCCTACGGGGGGACTCGCCCTATACGAGCAGTACTTC	CASSPTGGLALYEQYF
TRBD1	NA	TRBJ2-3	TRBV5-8	TGTGCCAGCAGCTTACGACAGGGGGAATTGCAGTATTTT	CASSLRQGELQYF
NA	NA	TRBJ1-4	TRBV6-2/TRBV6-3	TGTGCCAGCAGCTCGGGAGGGTCGCTTTCCGAACTGTTTTTT	CASSSGGSLSELFF
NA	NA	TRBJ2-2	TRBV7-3	TGTGCCAGCAGCTTAATACCGGGGACGGGGACCGGGGAGCTGTTTTTT	CASSLIPGTGTGELFF
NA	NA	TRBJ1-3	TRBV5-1	TGCGCCAGCAGCCCCGACAGGACGGGAAACACCATATATTTT	CASSPDRTGNTIYF
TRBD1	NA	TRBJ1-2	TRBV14	TGTGCCAGCAGCCGAGTTTCGACAGGGACGAATGGCTACACCTTC	CASSRVSTGTNGYTF
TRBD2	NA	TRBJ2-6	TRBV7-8	TGTGCCAGCAGCTTAGTCACGGGGACGGGGGGATACTCTGGGGCCAACGTCCTGACTTTC	CASSLVTGTGGYSGANVLTF
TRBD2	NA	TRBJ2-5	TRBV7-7	TGTGCTAGCAGCCCAGGGACAGCGGGAGGGATAAAGACCCAGTACTTC	CASSPGTAGGIKTQYF
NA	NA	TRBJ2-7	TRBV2	TGTGCCAGCCGAGGAGGGCCCTACGAGCAGTACTTC	CASRGGPYEQYF
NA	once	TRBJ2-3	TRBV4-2	TGTGCCAGCAGCCAACGGGTGGGGGATACGCAGTATTTT	CASSQRVGDTQYF
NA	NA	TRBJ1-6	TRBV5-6	TGTGCCAGCAGCCCCTGGGACCCGAGCTCCTATAATTCACCCCTCCACTTT	CASSPWDPSSYNSPLHF
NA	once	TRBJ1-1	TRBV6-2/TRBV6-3	TGTGCCAGCAGTTCCGTGGGGGCGAACACTGAAGCTTTCTTT	CASSSVGANTEAFF
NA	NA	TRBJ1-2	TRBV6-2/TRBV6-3	TGTGCCAGCAGTTACGGTCGTTGGCAGGGGAAAGCTAACTATGGCTACACCTTC	CASSYGRWQGKANYGYTF
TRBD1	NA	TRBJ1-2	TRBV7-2	TGTGCCAGCAGCTTTGATCGGGACAGGGTAAACACCTTC	CASSFDRDRVNTF
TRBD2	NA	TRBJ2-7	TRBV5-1	TGCGCCAGCAGCCCCAGCGGGGCTAGCGGGGGGAATGAGCAGTACTTC	CASSPSGASGGNEQYF
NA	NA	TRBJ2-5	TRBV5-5	TGTGCCAGCAGCTCACTCCAGAGGTACCAAGAGACCCAGTACTTC	CASSSLQRYQETQYF
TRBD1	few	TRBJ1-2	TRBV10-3	TGTGCCATCGGACAGGGGGACTATGGCTACACCTTC	CAIGQGDYGYTF
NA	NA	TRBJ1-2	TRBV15	TGTGCCACCAGCAGAGACGGTAACTATGGCTACACCTTC	CATSRDGNYGYTF
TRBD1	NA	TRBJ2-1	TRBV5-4	TGTGCCAGCAGCTTGGATACAGGGGGTTCGATAGGCAATGAGCAGTTCTTC	CASSLDTGGSIGNEQFF
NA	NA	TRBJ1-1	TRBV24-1	TGTGCCACCAGTTTCGTAGGGGAAGAAGCTTTCTTT	CATSFVGEEAFF
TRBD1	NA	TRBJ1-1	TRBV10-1	TGCGCCAGCAGCGACAGGGTTGGCACTGAAGCTTTCTTT	CASSDRVGTEAFF
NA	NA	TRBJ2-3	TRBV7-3	TGTGCCAGCAGCTTAGGCTACCCAGGGGCCACAGATACGCAGTATTTT	CASSLGYPGATDTQYF
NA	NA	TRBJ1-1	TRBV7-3	TGTGCCAGCAGCTTATTTTCAGGGAAGGTCGCTGAAGCTTTCTTT	CASSLFSGKVAEAFF
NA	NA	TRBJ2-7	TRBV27	TGTGCCAGCAGTTTATACTCAGCAGGGTCAGACTACGAGCAGTACTTC	CASSLYSAGSDYEQYF
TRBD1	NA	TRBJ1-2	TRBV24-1	TGTGCCACCAGTGATACAGGGGAAAACTATGGCTACACCTTC	CATSDTGENYGYTF
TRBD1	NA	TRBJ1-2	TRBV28	TGTGCCAGCAGTAGCCCCCGGGACAGGGTATCGGATGGCTACACCTTC	CASSSPRDRVSDGYTF
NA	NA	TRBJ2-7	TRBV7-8	TGTGCCAGCAGCTTAGAGGCAGGTCCCTACGAGCAGTACTTC	CASSLEAGPYEQYF
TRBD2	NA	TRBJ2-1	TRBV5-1	TGCGCCAGCAGCTTTCCTAGCGGTAGCACCTACAATGAGCAGTTCTTC	CASSFPSGSTYNEQFF
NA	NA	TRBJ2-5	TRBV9	TGTGCCAGCGGCCGTGACCAGGGATCCTCCTTACAAGAGACCCAGTACTTC	CASGRDQGSSLQETQYF
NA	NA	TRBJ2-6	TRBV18	TGTGCCAGCTCACCACGTCCCTCTGGGGCCAACGTCCTGACTTTC	CASSPRPSGANVLTF
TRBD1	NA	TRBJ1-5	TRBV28	TGTGCCAGCCTGACGGCGGGAAGGGGGCGTGATCAGCCCCAGCATTTT	CASLTAGRGRDQPQHF
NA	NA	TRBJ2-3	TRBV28	TGTGCCAGCAGTTTGTATCAGCACACAGATACGCAGTATTTT	CASSLYQHTDTQYF
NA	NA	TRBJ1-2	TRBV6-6	TGTGCCAGCAGTTCCCGGGAGGCCGGCAACTATGGCTACACCTTC	CASSSREAGNYGYTF
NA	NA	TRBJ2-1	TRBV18	TGTGCCAGCTCACGTAACGTACGAAAGGGGGGTTACAATGAGCAGTTCTTC	CASSRNVRKGGYNEQFF
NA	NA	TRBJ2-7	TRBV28	TGTGCCAGCATGGACAGTACGCGGGAGCAGTACTTC	CASMDSTREQYF
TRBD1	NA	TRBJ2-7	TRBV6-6	TGTGCCAGCAGTCCGCGGACAGGGGCCTACGAGCAGTACTTC	CASSPRTGAYEQYF
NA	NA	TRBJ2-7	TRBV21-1	TGTGCCAGCCTTCCACAGGGGTGTGAGCAGTACTTC	CASLPQGCEQYF
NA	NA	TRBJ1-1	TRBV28	TGTGCCAGCAGATTGAGGACAATCACTGAAGCTTTCTTT	CASRLRTITEAFF
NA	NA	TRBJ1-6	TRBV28	TGTGCCAGCAGCCAATCACGCGGACGTTCACCCCTCCACTTT	CASSQSRGRSPLHF